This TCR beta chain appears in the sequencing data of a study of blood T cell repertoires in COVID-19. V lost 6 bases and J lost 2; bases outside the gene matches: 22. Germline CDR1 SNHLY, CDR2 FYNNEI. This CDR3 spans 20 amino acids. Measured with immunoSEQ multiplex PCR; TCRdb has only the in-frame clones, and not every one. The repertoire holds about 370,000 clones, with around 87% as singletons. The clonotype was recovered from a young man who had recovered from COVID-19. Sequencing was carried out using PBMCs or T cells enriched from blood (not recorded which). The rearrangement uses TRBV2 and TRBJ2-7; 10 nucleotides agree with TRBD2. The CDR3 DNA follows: TGTGCCAGCAGGGCTGGGAATCGGGGCTCTAGCGGGGGATCCACCTACGAGCAGTACTTC. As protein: CASRAGNRGSSGGSTYEQYF. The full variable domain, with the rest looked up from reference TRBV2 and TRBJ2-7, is EPEVTQTPSHQVTQMGQEVILRCVPISNHLYFYWYRQILGQKVEFLVSFYNNEISEKSEIFDDQFSVERPDGSNFTLKIRSTKLEDSAMYFCASRAGNRGSSGGSTYEQYFGPGTRLTVT.